Following are 6 T cell receptor beta chains from one sample sequenced in a study of T cell responses to AZD1222 COVID-19 vaccine. The data were produced by immunoSEQ multiplex PCR, yet TCRdb's version contains in-frame clones alone and is incomplete. The table shows roughly 120,000 clones, with roughly 88% occurring only once. Sequenced here: peripheral blood, sampled on day 0 of AZD1222 vaccination. The source of these receptors is an adult in good health.

There are a few counts of this clone. The chain joins TRBV24-1 to TRBJ2-1; 11 positions match TRBD2. This CDR3 has 20 residues. CDR1 is KGHDR and CDR2 is SFDVKD in the germline V gene. The V and J ends lost 0 bases and 0 bases, in that order; junction bases with no gene match: 9. CDR3 coding DNA: TGTGCCACCAGTGATTTGCCGTCGCTAGCGGGAGGCCTCTCCTACAATGAGCAGTTCTTC. Translating gives CATSDLPSLAGGLSYNEQFF.

The chain employs TRBV24-1 and TRBJ2-5; TRBD2 aligns across 16 bases. The germline CDR1 and CDR2 sequences are KGHDR and SFDVKD. This CDR3 spans 17 amino acids. V dropped 4 bases and J dropped 2; count of bases not matched to a gene: 3. Here the CDR3 reads CATSDSGLAGGQETQYF. DNA for the CDR3: TGTGCCACCAGTGACTCGGGACTAGCGGGGGGGCAAGAGACCCAGTACTTC.

This rearrangement joins TRBV7-9 to TRBJ2-7; D gene unclear. Per germline, CDR1 SEHNR and CDR2 FQNEAQ (reference sequence). Trimming removed 5 bases from V and 4 bases from J, with 9 bases in between. CDR3 length: 12 residues. The CDR3 DNA reads TGTGCCAGCAGCCCTGACGATTACGAGCAGTACTTC. It codes for CASSPDDYEQYF.

The chain carries TRBV19 and TRBJ1-5, with D possibly being TRBD1 (6 bases). V shed 6 bases and J shed 3 bases, with 12 bases lying between them. The CDR3 length is 14 residues. Germline CDR1 reads LNHDA; CDR2 reads SQIVND (reference sequence). The CDR3: CASSRRDTNQPQHF. CDR3 nucleotides: TGTGCCAGTAGCCGGCGGGACACCAATCAGCCCCAGCATTTT.

This chain links TRBV28 with TRBJ1-1; no firm D call. V was clipped by 10 bases and J by 1 base, with 13 bases between them. Germline V gene lookup returns CDR1 MDHEN and CDR2 SYDVKM. There are 13 residues in the CDR3. The CDR3 loop is CATGVEWNTEAFF. The CDR3 DNA follows: TGTGCCACCGGAGTCGAGTGGAACACTGAAGCTTTCTTT.

CDR3 nucleotide sequence: TGCGCCAGCAGCCAAGTTACTAGCCAGGATCATAGCACAGATACGCAGTATTTT. Translated, it gives CASSQVTSQDHSTDTQYF. This chain uses TRBV4-1 with TRBJ2-3; a weak D match, TRBD2 (6 bases). This CDR3 is 18 amino acids long. From germline, CDR1 is MGHRA and CDR2 YSYEKL. V dropped 1 base and J dropped 0 bases, with 17 bases sitting between them.